One sample yielded the 27 T cell receptor beta chains listed below, sequenced in a study. TCRdb independently ran MiXCR on the RT-PCR reads; one entry per CDR3 protein. The table has fewer than 800,000 distinct CDR3 sequences, approximately 15% seen once; the top ten hold roughly 3.6%. Sequencing input: memory CD4+ T cells from blood. All receptors come from a female donor in good health, serving as a healthy control.

This clonotype was counted between two and nine times. The V and J genes are TRBV5-6 and TRBJ2-6; possibly TRBD1 or TRBD2 for D (6 bases each). V lost 1 base and J lost 0, with 8 bases in between. This CDR3 has 16 residues. Germline-derived CDR1 and CDR2 are SGHDT and YYEEEE. In DNA, the CDR3 is TGTGCCAGCAGCTTGCGGGGGCTCTCTGGGGCCAACGTCCTGACTTTC. It yields the protein CASSLRGLSGANVLTF.

This clonotype was recorded a few times. One end of the junction varies from germline; a read error may be responsible. The chain recombines TRBV10-3 with TRBJ2-7, with 10 bases aligning to TRBD1. Germline V lookup: CDR1 ENHRY, CDR2 SYGVKD. This CDR3 is 15 amino acids long. CDR3 sequence reads: CAIGEIDRGPNEQYF. CDR3 coding DNA: TGTGCCATCGGTGAGATAGACAGGGGGCCGAACGAGCAGTACTTC.

This chain links TRBV28 with TRBJ1-5; D remains ambiguous. Trimming pared 6 bases from V and 1 base from J, leaving 10 bases between. The CDR3 is made up of 14 amino acids. Germline V gene lookup returns CDR1 MDHEN and CDR2 SYDVKM. The CDR3 DNA follows: TGTGCCAGCAGCCAGACAAGGAGCAATCAGCCCCAGCATTTT. Residues: CASSQTRSNQPQHF. The full variable domain, its missing parts supplied by reference TRBV28 and TRBJ1-5, is DVKVTQSSRYLVKRTGEKVFLECVQDMDHENMFWYRQDPGLGLRLIYFSYDVKMKEKGDIPEGYSVSREKKERFSLILESASTNQTSMYLCASSQTRSNQPQHFGDGTRLSIL.

The V call is TRBV28, the J call TRBJ2-1; possible D gene TRBD2, 6 bases. The V gene's germline CDR1 is MDHEN and CDR2 SYDVKM. Trimming left V 5 bases short and J 8 bases short, with 19 bases between. The CDR3 is 15 residues long. The CDR3, as DNA: TGTGCCAGCAGTATGACTAGTGGGTTTACAGATGAGCAGTTCTTC. Protein sequence: CASSMTSGFTDEQFF.

The table lists this clonotype with many counts. J is TRBJ2-7 and V is TRBV9, with D maybe TRBD1 (5 bases). Deletions cut 2 bases from V and 0 bases from J, with 9 bases between. Per the germline V gene, CDR1 is SGDLS and CDR2 is YYNGEE. The length of the CDR3 is 14 residues. Here the CDR3 DNA reads TGTGCCAGCAGCGTGGACACGTCCTCCTACGAGCAGTACTTC. Protein sequence: CASSVDTSSYEQYF. The entire variable domain, with the rest obtained from reference TRBV9 and TRBJ2-7, is as follows: DSGVTQTPKHLITATGQRVTLRCSPRSGDLSVYWYQQSLDQGLQFLIQYYNGEERAKGNILERFSAQQFPDLHSELNLSSLELGDSALYFCASSVDTSSYEQYFGPGTRLTVT.

The V call is TRBV7-2, the J call TRBJ1-4; D ambiguous. Germline V CDR1 and CDR2: SGHTA, FQGNSA. V gave up 0 bases and J gave up 5 bases, with 7 bases separating them. This CDR3 is built from 14 residues. As DNA, the CDR3 is TGTGCCAGCAGCTTAGCCCGAAGAAATGAAAAACTGTTTTTT. The encoded protein is CASSLARRNEKLFF.

This sequence joins TRBV9 and TRBJ2-7; 7 nucleotides agree with TRBD1. J gave up 9 bases and V 2 bases, and 14 bases lay outside the gene matches. Germline CDR1 SGDLS, CDR2 YYNGEE. The CDR3 has 15 amino acids. The CDR3 reads CASSVTSGQNSAQYF. CDR3 DNA sequence: TGTGCCAGCAGCGTTACGTCGGGACAGAATTCTGCGCAGTACTTC.

This clonotype was picked up a small number of times. This sequence joins TRBV12-3 or TRBV12-4 and TRBJ1-2; 11 bases agree with TRBD1. The V gene end was trimmed by 5 bases and the J gene end by 8 bases; junction bases not matched to a gene: 22. The CDR3 contains 19 residues. CDR3 amino acids: CASSVEWTGGAGAFFGYTF. The CDR3 DNA reads as TGTGCCAGCAGTGTTGAGTGGACAGGGGGCGCAGGGGCGTTCTTCGGCTACACCTTC.

The CDR3 nucleotides read TGCAGCGTTGAACCATCTTCAGCAGGGACAGGGGAAGCTTTCTTT. The encoded protein is CSVEPSSAGTGEAFF. The V gene is TRBV29-1, the J gene TRBJ1-1; 9 nucleotides agree with TRBD1. This CDR3 is built from 15 residues. Germline CDR1 reads SQVTM; CDR2 reads ANQGSEA. The V and J ends lost 2 bases and 8 bases, in that order; junction bases with no gene match: 12. Combining the CDR3 with reference TRBV29-1 and TRBJ1-1 gives the whole variable domain SAVISQKPSRDICQRGTSLTIQCQVDSQVTMMFWYRQQPGQSLTLIATANQGSEATYESGFVIDKFPISRPNLTFSTLTVSNMSPEDSSIYLCSVEPSSAGTGEAFFGQGTRLTVV.

The table lists this clonotype with a few counts. This chain joins TRBV27 and TRBJ1-1; no clear D. Trimming shortened V by 8 bases and J by 0 bases, and 13 bases separated the two germline ends. This CDR3 contains 14 residues. CDR1 is MNHEY, CDR2 SMNVEV, per germline (reference sequence). The CDR3 nucleotides read TGTGCCAGCCGTCATGTGTTCATGAACACTGAAGCTTTCTTT. This sequence encodes CASRHVFMNTEAFF.

The CDR3 sequence: CASSFTPGPLAGVYNEQFF. The CDR3 region has the DNA TGTGCCAGCAGTTTCACCCCCGGCCCGCTAGCGGGGGTGTACAATGAGCAGTTCTTC. The chain is built from TRBV27 and TRBJ2-1; 10 bases fit TRBD2. The germline V gene encodes CDR1 MNHEY and CDR2 SMNVEV (reference sequence). J was trimmed by 4 bases and V by 3 bases; bases with no gene match: 15. The CDR3 runs 19 residues.

This clonotype was seen a few times. The genes are TRBV6-2 or TRBV6-3 and TRBJ2-1, with TRBD2 identical over 10 bases. The V and J ends lost 2 bases and 9 bases, in that order; junction bases with no gene match: 4. The CDR3 consists of 14 residues. Germline V lookup: CDR1 MNHEY, CDR2 SVGEGT. The CDR3 region is CASSYEAGGVEQFF. The DNA of the CDR3 is TGTGCCAGCAGTTACGAAGCGGGAGGGGTTGAGCAGTTCTTC.

The table lists this clonotype with a few counts. V gene TRBV27 combines with J gene TRBJ2-7; 9 nucleotides match TRBD2. The CDR3 runs 16 residues. Trimming at V came to 5 bases and at J to 1 base, leaving 9 bases not matched to a gene. In germline, CDR1 is MNHEY, CDR2 SMNVEV (reference sequence). CDR3 amino acids: CASSLRLADPSYEQYF. CDR3 sequence (DNA): TGTGCCAGCAGTCTAAGACTAGCGGATCCATCCTACGAGCAGTACTTC.

In its sample, this clonotype was seen many times. This chain links TRBV12-3 or TRBV12-4 with TRBJ2-1; 9 bases match TRBD1. The CDR3 spans 13 residues. After removal of 5 bases from V and 6 bases from J, the junction contained 2 bases not matched to a gene. CDR3 amino acids: CASSTGQGNEQFF. In DNA form, the CDR3 reads TGTGCCAGCAGTACGGGACAGGGCAATGAGCAGTTCTTC.

The chain employs TRBV15 and TRBJ2-5; TRBD2 matches at 8 bases. The germline gives CDR1 LNHNV, CDR2 YYDKDF (reference sequence). V lost 3 bases, J lost 6 bases, and 6 bases stayed unmatched. The CDR3 length is 14 residues. CDR3: CATSSRTSWKTQYF. The CDR3 DNA sequence: TGTGCCACCAGCAGTAGGACTAGCTGGAAGACCCAGTACTTC.

V usage is TRBV12-3 or TRBV12-4 and J usage is TRBJ1-1; 7 positions agree with TRBD1. V lost 8 bases and J lost 2; bases outside the gene matches: 8. This CDR3 has 14 residues. The CDR3 loop is CASSVDRFNTEAFF. The DNA for the CDR3 is TGTGCCAGCTCCGTGGACAGGTTTAACACTGAAGCTTTCTTT.

This chain connects TRBV30 to TRBJ1-1; no clear D. Germline CDR1 and CDR2: GTSNPN and SVGIG (reference sequence). The CDR3 has 13 residues. Trimming stripped 1 base from V and 5 bases from J, with 11 bases between. For the CDR3, the DNA is TGTGCCTGGAGTGGAATGGGATTGACTGAAGCTTTCTTT. It yields the protein CAWSGMGLTEAFF.

In nucleotides, the CDR3 is TGTGCCAGCAACGAAGTGCCGGAGTACTCCTACAATGAGCAGTTCTTC. Its protein product is CASNEVPEYSYNEQFF. V gene TRBV28 combines with J gene TRBJ2-1; D uncertain. Per the germline V gene, CDR1 is MDHEN and CDR2 is SYDVKM. The CDR3 covers 16 residues. The germline V and J ends were trimmed by 7 bases and 0 bases, with 16 bases remaining between them.

The chain uses TRBV6-2 or TRBV6-3 and TRBJ2-3; D unclear. Per germline, CDR1 MNHEY and CDR2 SVGEGT. This CDR3 region has 14 residues. V was trimmed by 8 bases and J by 0 bases, leaving 12 bases between them. The CDR3 DNA follows: TGTGCCAGCCCCCCGGCGGCTAGCACAGATACGCAGTATTTT. It translates to CASPPAASTDTQYF.

In its sample, this clonotype was seen many times. The chain carries TRBV5-6 and TRBJ1-5; no clear D gene. The CDR3 is made up of 16 amino acids. The germline gives CDR1 SGHDT, CDR2 YYEEEE. Trimming removed 1 base from V and 0 bases from J, with 11 bases in between. This chain's CDR3 is CASSLWAQYSNQPQHF. CDR3 nucleotide sequence: TGTGCCAGCAGCTTGTGGGCCCAGTATAGCAATCAGCCCCAGCATTTT. Full variable domain (outside the CDR3, taken from reference TRBV5-6 and TRBJ1-5): DAGVTQSPTHLIKTRGQQVTLRCSPKSGHDTVSWYQQALGQGPQFIFQYYEEEERQRGNFPDRFSGHQFPNYSSELNVNALLLGDSALYLCASSLWAQYSNQPQHFGDGTRLSIL.

This clonotype has a count of ten or more. The V gene is TRBV9, the J gene TRBJ2-1, with 7 bases fitting TRBD2. The J segment lost 2 bases and the V segment lost 1 base, leaving 6 bases of the junction unmatched. The V gene's germline CDR1 is SGDLS and CDR2 YYNGEE. This CDR3 spans 16 amino acids. CDR3 nucleotides: TGTGCCAGCAGCGTATCTGGAAGCGGGACCTACAATGAGCAGTTCTTC. It yields the protein CASSVSGSGTYNEQFF.

This clonotype was recorded only once. The chain recombines TRBV28 with TRBJ1-3; no clear D gene. This CDR3 is built from 15 residues. Germline CDR1 MDHEN, CDR2 SYDVKM. V was trimmed by 2 bases and J by 4 bases, leaving 12 bases between them. The CDR3 DNA sequence: TGTGCCAGCAGTTTAGGAGGGCTGGAGGGAAACACCATATATTTT. This gives the protein CASSLGGLEGNTIYF.

The chain carries TRBV7-3 and TRBJ2-1, with 7 bases identical to TRBD1. The CDR3 length is 14 residues. The germline CDR1 and CDR2 sequences are SGHTA and FQGTGA. V lost 5 bases, J lost 4 bases, and 5 bases stayed unmatched. The CDR3 reads CASSAPGQYNEQFF. DNA of the CDR3: TGTGCCAGCAGCGCCCCGGGACAGTACAATGAGCAGTTCTTC.

A word on this clonotype: A much larger clonotype is one base distant, so this may be a read error. J is TRBJ1-2 and V is TRBV7-3; TRBD1 matches 7 bases. Germline values: CDR1 SGHTA, CDR2 FQGTGA. J was trimmed by 5 bases and V by 2 bases; bases with no gene match: 5. The CDR3 has 14 residues. The CDR3 is CASSLGGQLYGYTF. CDR3 nucleotide sequence: TGTGCCAGCAGCTTAGGGGGACAGTTATATGGCTACACCTTC.

This clonotype was seen a few times. The rearrangement uses TRBV15 and TRBJ2-7; no clear D. The V end lost 0 bases, the J end lost 0 bases, and 12 bases lay between the germline ends. The CDR3 runs to 16 residues. The germline gives CDR1 LNHNV, CDR2 YYDKDF (reference sequence). This CDR3 is CATSRDVATLSYEQYF. The CDR3 coding sequence is TGTGCCACCAGCAGAGATGTCGCCACACTCTCCTACGAGCAGTACTTC.

This clonotype was detected a few times. V is TRBV15 and J is TRBJ2-1, with a possible D match to TRBD1 (7 bases). Trimming took 4 bases from V and 2 from J, leaving 12 bases between them. Germline CDR1 reads LNHNV; CDR2 reads YYDKDF (reference sequence). The CDR3 runs to 15 residues. CDR3 loop: CATSKAGQTYNEQFF. CDR3 DNA sequence: TGTGCCACCAGCAAGGCGGGACAGACCTACAATGAGCAGTTCTTC.

This clonotype was counted a few times. This chain uses TRBV7-2 with TRBJ1-1; D is possibly TRBD1 (5 bases). Per germline, CDR1 SGHTA and CDR2 FQGNSA. V gave up 8 bases and J gave up 7 bases, with 14 bases separating them. This CDR3 has 12 residues. The CDR3 spells CASRRDGGEAFF. The CDR3 DNA reads as TGTGCCAGCCGACGGGACGGTGGTGAAGCTTTCTTT.